This T cell receptor beta chain was identified during a study of shared clonotypes between healthy human individuals. Points from the study as a whole: A limitation of the genetic and exposure-history diversity represented arose from few donors. Sequencing depth was expected to influence donor clonotype sharing.

Healthy HIV-negative adults without recent acute infections or vaccinations served as donors. From germline, CDR1 is MDHEN and CDR2 SYDVKM. Losses at the gene ends were 6 bases for V and 0 bases for J; bases not matched to a gene: 5. CDR3 length: 17 residues. Regarding this clone: Its antigen is undetermined.

The method was immunoSEQ multiplex PCR; TCRdb's version includes in-frame clones alone and lacks a portion of them. The data show about 1 million clones, with 78% seen just once and approximately 0.5% held by the top ten. The chain is built from TRBV28 and TRBJ2-2; 12 bases fit TRBD2. This clonotype was sampled from a man aged 18 to 35 in good health. Some clones in this sample may be carry-over from other donors' samples. What was sequenced was memory CD4+ T cells from PBMCs. Subset: CD45RA-negative fraction. Written as DNA, the CDR3 is TGTGCCAGCAGGGGCAGGACTAGCGGGACGAACACCGGGGAGCTGTTTTTT. Protein product: CASRGRTSGTNTGELFF.